This T cell receptor (beta chain) was captured in a study of PD-L1 blockade in urothelial cancer. About the research overall: Most of the 29 patients were men who had bladder-origin urothelial cancer.

This CDR3 region has 15 residues. CDR1 LNHNV and CDR2 YYDKDF come from the germline V gene (reference sequence). Trimming removed 5 bases from V and 3 bases from J; junction bases left unmatched: 6. The method was immunoSEQ multiplex PCR; TCRdb's version includes in-frame clones alone and lacks a portion of them. The table includes fewer than 75,000 clones, approximately 80% detected once. The chain employs TRBV15 and TRBJ2-2, with TRBD1 identical over 7 bases. Here the sequenced sample was PBMCs, taken around atezolizumab (anti-PD-L1) treatment. The receptor's source is a man aged 70 or older with urothelial cancer. In DNA, the CDR3 is TGTGCCACCAGCCCCAGGGGGATCTACACCGGGGAGCTGTTTTTT. Amino acids: CATSPRGIYTGELFF.